Listed below are T cell receptor beta chains from one sample, sequenced in a study of blood T cell repertoires in COVID-19. Sequenced by immunoSEQ multiplex PCR; TCRdb stores in-frame clones only, minus some. The table shows 300,000 to 500,000 clones, with approximately 88% occurring only once. The sample consisted of PBMCs or T cells enriched from blood (not recorded which). These receptors were obtained from a woman younger than 45 with acute COVID-19. CDR3s include the opening cysteine and the closing phenylalanine or tryptophan. Each record gives: V gene, J gene, D gene, clone size, CDR3 length, CDR3 DNA, CDR3 protein. The D gene is left open where the match is weak. For some rows the clone size is stated as once, few or many, or as a class when expanded; others skip it.

v_call: TRBV25-1
j_call: TRBJ1-4
d_call: NA
clone_size: few
cdr3_length: 13
cdr3_nt: TGTGCCAGCAGTCGGAACCTAGCAGAAAAACTGTTTTTT
cdr3_aa: CASSRNLAEKLFF

v_call: TRBV7-6
j_call: TRBJ1-1
d_call: NA
clone_size: NA
cdr3_length: 13
cdr3_nt: TGTGCCAGCAGCTTAGGAAGAGGCGCTGAAGCTTTCTTT
cdr3_aa: CASSLGRGAEAFF

v_call: TRBV10-3
j_call: TRBJ1-5
d_call: TRBD1
clone_size: NA
cdr3_length: 14
cdr3_nt: TGTGCCACTCAGGGGGCGGAGAGCAATCAGCCCCAGCATTTT
cdr3_aa: CATQGAESNQPQHF

v_call: TRBV5-1
j_call: TRBJ1-4
d_call: NA
clone_size: NA
cdr3_length: 14
cdr3_nt: TGCGCCAGCAGCTTGATAGGGGAGGGTGAAAAACTGTTTTTT
cdr3_aa: CASSLIGEGEKLFF

v_call: TRBV12-5
j_call: TRBJ2-7
d_call: TRBD1
clone_size: NA
cdr3_length: 15
cdr3_nt: TGTGCTAGTGGTTTGGTCTTTAAGGGGACAGTGGAGCAGTACTTC
cdr3_aa: CASGLVFKGTVEQYF

v_call: TRBV20-1
j_call: TRBJ1-1
d_call: NA
clone_size: NA
cdr3_length: 15
cdr3_nt: TGCAGTGCTAGTCACCCGGAGGCTATGTACCCTGAAGCTTTCTTT
cdr3_aa: CSASHPEAMYPEAFF

v_call: TRBV7-3
j_call: TRBJ2-3
d_call: TRBD2
clone_size: NA
cdr3_length: 20
cdr3_nt: TGTGCCAGCAGCCCTTTGGGGGTAGCGGGGGGCCAGAGGTCGACAGATACGCAGTATTTT
cdr3_aa: CASSPLGVAGGQRSTDTQYF

v_call: TRBV30
j_call: TRBJ1-3
d_call: TRBD1
clone_size: NA
cdr3_length: 14
cdr3_nt: TGTGCCTGGTACAGGGGGAACTCTGGAAACACCATATATTTT
cdr3_aa: CAWYRGNSGNTIYF

v_call: TRBV5-4
j_call: TRBJ1-2
d_call: NA
clone_size: many
cdr3_length: 14
cdr3_nt: TGTGCCAGCAGCTTAGACGGGACTAACTATGGCTACACCTTC
cdr3_aa: CASSLDGTNYGYTF

v_call: TRBV7-3
j_call: TRBJ1-2
d_call: TRBD1
clone_size: NA
cdr3_length: 15
cdr3_nt: TGTGCCAGCAGCCCCTCGGGACAGGGAAGTACGGGCTACACCTTC
cdr3_aa: CASSPSGQGSTGYTF

v_call: TRBV20-1
j_call: TRBJ1-1
d_call: NA
clone_size: NA
cdr3_length: 13
cdr3_nt: TGCAGTGCTAGTAAACTCACCGACTCGGAAGCTTTCTTT
cdr3_aa: CSASKLTDSEAFF

v_call: TRBV3-1/TRBV3-2
j_call: TRBJ1-6
d_call: TRBD1
clone_size: NA
cdr3_length: 15
cdr3_nt: TGTGCCAGCAGCCCTTTACAGGGGGCAAGTTCACCCCTCCACTTT
cdr3_aa: CASSPLQGASSPLHF

v_call: TRBV7-3
j_call: TRBJ1-1
d_call: NA
clone_size: NA
cdr3_length: 12
cdr3_nt: TGTGCCAGCAGCTCCCCAAACACTGAAGCTTTCTTT
cdr3_aa: CASSSPNTEAFF

v_call: TRBV9
j_call: TRBJ1-4
d_call: NA
clone_size: NA
cdr3_length: 15
cdr3_nt: TGTGCCAGCAGCCCCCAGTACGCAACTAATGAAAAACTGTTTTTT
cdr3_aa: CASSPQYATNEKLFF

v_call: TRBV7-3
j_call: TRBJ2-5
d_call: TRBD1
clone_size: NA
cdr3_length: 18
cdr3_nt: TGTGCCAGCAGCCTAAGGGGACAGGGGAGTCCGAATCAAGAGACCCAGTACTTC
cdr3_aa: CASSLRGQGSPNQETQYF

v_call: TRBV5-1
j_call: TRBJ2-3
d_call: TRBD2
clone_size: NA
cdr3_length: 15
cdr3_nt: TGCGCCAGCAGCTTGGCGGGGGGGCCCCGGGATACGCAGTATTTT
cdr3_aa: CASSLAGGPRDTQYF